This T cell receptor beta chain came from a study of blood T cell repertoires in COVID-19 (dated by TCRdb to 2020 to 2021). About the study as a whole: The collaborator samples originated in the United States, Italy and Spain and spanned the acute and convalescent phases of COVID-19. The sample metadata nearly always contained a de-identified subject ID, COVID-19 status, age in years and sex. Where HLA class I and class II types were available, the types were taken from metadata supplied by the sample provider, not from assay-based typing. The prospective study material was composed of cDNA or gDNA derived from T cells, B-cell-depleted T cells, or PBMCs. Subjects who had been exposed to COVID-19, were actively infected with it, or had recovered from it provided the deeply sampled blood TCRbeta repertoires that made up the dataset. The repertoires were released in a freely available public database intended as a resource for research on the immune response to SARS-CoV-2. The samples were drawn from two sources: the first 160 participants of the ongoing ImmuneRACE study, and approximately 1,300 subjects contributed by 6 global collaborators. Overall study outcomes, separate from this receptor: Clinical and demographic metadata were provided uncurated, with the amount varying by source and participant.

The immunoSEQ Assay, a bias-controlled multiplex PCR, was used to amplify TCRbeta CDR3 regions from genomic DNA. The paper's data handling went like this. Within the assay, amplification of reference gene primers was used to estimate how many nucleated cells each sample contained. Sequence reads were collapsed and filtered to measure the absolute abundance of every unique TCRbeta CDR3 rearrangement. For each sample, productive Simpson clonality was calculated as the square root of Simpson's diversity index across productive rearrangements. TCRdb retrieved this table from immuneACCESS and kept in-frame rearrangements only. Not all clones are present; in checked studies, unresolved V genes account for under half, and no reason is known for the remainder. The DNA was the basis for D and trimming; V, J and clone size are from that table. For this sample the table gives 290,000 or so clones, of which 85% to 90% were detected only once. 1.3% of the sample is in the top ten clones.

Whole blood was collected in K2EDTA tubes by collaborating institutions according to the institutions' own protocols. For TCRbeta analysis, collaborators shipped samples in one of three forms: frozen whole blood, isolated PBMCs, or DNA extracted from either of those sample types. Between the V and J ends, shortened by 1 base and 7 bases respectively, the junction contains 15 bases. The CDR3 contains 14 residues, cysteine and phenylalanine counted. Kept here is only the CDR3 DNA, which spans 42 bases and is read in frame from base 1. In the germline V gene, CDR1 corresponds to SGHDT and CDR2 to YYEEEE. As for this clone: What this receptor recognizes is not known. No clone much larger than this one lies a single base away; base qualities are absent.

The sample consisted of peripheral blood. The clonotype was recovered from a man aged 70-80 years with acute or convalescent COVID-19. Recombination linked TRBV5-6 to TRBJ2-7, and perhaps TRBD1 as D gene, on 6 matching bases. The DNA sequence follows: TGTGCCAGCAGCTTGTGGGGTGCAGGGGAGGAGCAGTACTTC. Its protein is CASSLWGAGEEQYF.